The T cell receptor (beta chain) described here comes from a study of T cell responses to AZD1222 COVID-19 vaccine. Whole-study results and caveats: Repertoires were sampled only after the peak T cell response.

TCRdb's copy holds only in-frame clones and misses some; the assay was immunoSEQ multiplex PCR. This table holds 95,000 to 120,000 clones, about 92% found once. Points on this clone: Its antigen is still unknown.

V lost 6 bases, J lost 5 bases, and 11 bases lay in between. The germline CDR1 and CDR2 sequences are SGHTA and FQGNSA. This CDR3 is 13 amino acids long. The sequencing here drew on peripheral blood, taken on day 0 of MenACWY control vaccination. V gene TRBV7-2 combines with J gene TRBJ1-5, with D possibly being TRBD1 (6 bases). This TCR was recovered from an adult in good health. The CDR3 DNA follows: TGTGCCAGCAGTTTCAAGGGGGATCAGCCCCAGCATTTT. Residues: CASSFKGDQPQHF.